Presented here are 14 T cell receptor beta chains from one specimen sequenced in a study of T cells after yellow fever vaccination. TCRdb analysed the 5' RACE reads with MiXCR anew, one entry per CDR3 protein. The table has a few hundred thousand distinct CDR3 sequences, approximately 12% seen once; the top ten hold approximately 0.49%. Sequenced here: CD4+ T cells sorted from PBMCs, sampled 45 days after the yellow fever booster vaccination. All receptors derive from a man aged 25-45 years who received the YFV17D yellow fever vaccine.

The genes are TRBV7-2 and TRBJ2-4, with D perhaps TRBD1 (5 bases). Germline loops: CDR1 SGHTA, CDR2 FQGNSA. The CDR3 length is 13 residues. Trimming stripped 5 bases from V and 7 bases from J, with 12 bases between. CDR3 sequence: CASSQGPDNIQYF. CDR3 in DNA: TGTGCCAGCAGCCAGGGTCCGGACAACATTCAGTACTTC.

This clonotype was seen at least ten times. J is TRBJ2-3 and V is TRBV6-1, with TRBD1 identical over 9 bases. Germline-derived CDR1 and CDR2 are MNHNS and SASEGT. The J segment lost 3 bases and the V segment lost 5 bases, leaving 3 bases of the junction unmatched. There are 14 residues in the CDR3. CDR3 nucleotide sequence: TGTGCCAGCAGTAGGGGACAGGGAACAGATACGCAGTATTTT. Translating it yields CASSRGQGTDTQYF.

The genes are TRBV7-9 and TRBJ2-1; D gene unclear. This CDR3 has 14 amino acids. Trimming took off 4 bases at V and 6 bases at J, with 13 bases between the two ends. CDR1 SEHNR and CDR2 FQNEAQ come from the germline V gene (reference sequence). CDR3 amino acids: CASSSTVKVNEQFF. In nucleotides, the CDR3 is TGTGCCAGCAGCTCTACCGTTAAGGTCAATGAGCAGTTCTTC.

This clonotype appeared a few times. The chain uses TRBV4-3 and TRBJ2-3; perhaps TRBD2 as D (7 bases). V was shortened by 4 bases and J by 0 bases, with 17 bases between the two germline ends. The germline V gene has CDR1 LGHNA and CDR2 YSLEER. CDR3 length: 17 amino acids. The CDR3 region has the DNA TGCGCCAGCAGCCGGGGGGCTAGCGGAGCTAGCACAGATACGCAGTATTTT. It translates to CASSRGASGASTDTQYF.

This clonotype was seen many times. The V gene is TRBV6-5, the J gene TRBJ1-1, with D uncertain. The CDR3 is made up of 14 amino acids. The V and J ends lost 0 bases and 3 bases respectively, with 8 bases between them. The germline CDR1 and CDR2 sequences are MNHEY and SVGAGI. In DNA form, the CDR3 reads TGTGCCAGCAGTTACTCGCCAGCGGACACTGAAGCTTTCTTT. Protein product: CASSYSPADTEAFF.

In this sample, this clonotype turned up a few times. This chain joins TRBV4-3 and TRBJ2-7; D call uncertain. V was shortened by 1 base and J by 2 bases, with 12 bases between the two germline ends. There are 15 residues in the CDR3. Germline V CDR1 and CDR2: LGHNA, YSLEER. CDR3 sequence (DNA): TGCGCCAGCAGCCAAGCCCTAAGCGCAACCTACGAGCAGTACTTC. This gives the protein CASSQALSATYEQYF.

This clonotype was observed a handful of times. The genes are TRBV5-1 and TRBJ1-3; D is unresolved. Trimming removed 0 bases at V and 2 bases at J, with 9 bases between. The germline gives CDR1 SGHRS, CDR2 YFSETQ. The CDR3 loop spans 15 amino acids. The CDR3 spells CASSLGASTGNTIYF. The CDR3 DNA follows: TGCGCCAGCAGCTTGGGGGCGTCCACTGGAAACACCATATATTTT.

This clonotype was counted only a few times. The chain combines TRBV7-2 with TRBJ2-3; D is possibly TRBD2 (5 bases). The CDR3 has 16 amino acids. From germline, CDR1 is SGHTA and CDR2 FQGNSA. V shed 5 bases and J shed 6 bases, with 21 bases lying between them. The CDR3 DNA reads TGTGCCAGCAGCCTTTACGGGATCCCCCCTCTGGATACGCAGTATTTT. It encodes CASSLYGIPPLDTQYF.

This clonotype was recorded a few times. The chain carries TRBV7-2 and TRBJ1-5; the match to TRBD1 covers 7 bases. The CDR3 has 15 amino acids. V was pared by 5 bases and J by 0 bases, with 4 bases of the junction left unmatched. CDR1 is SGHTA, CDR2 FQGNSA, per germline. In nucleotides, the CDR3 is TGTGCCAGCAGCCATGGGACAGATAGCAATCAGCCCCAGCATTTT. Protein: CASSHGTDSNQPQHF.

The CDR3 reads CASSLKFLRVVSGTTPYEQYF. CDR3 DNA: TGTGCCAGCAGCTTAAAGTTCCTCAGGGTAGTATCAGGGACGACCCCCTACGAGCAGTACTTC. The rearrangement links TRBV7-8 to TRBJ2-7, with D perhaps matching TRBD1 or TRBD2 (5 bases each). In germline, CDR1 is SGHVS, CDR2 FQNEAQ. Trimming took off 2 bases at V and 2 bases at J, with 31 bases between the two ends. This CDR3 region has 21 residues.

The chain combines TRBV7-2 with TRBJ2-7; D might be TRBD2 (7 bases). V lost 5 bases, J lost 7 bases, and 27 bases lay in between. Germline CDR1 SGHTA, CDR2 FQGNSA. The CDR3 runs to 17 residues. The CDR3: CASSQGLRLGGAGEQYF. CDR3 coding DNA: TGTGCCAGCAGCCAGGGACTAAGATTGGGGGGCGCGGGAGAGCAGTACTTC.

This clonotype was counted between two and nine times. CDR3 residues: CASSPQSGTEQFF. The DNA for the CDR3 is TGTGCCAGCAGCCCCCAGTCCGGAACGGAGCAGTTCTTC. The V gene is TRBV7-2, the J gene TRBJ2-1, with D uncertain. The CDR3 totals 13 residues. CDR1 and CDR2 from the germline V gene are SGHTA and FQGNSA. Trimming pared 5 bases from V and 10 bases from J, leaving 15 bases between.

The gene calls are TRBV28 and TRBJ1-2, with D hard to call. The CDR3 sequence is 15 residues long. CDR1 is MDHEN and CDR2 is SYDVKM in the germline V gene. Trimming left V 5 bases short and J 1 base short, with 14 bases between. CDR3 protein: CASSPLLKNNYGYTF. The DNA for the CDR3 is TGTGCCAGCAGTCCACTGCTGAAGAATAACTATGGCTACACCTTC.

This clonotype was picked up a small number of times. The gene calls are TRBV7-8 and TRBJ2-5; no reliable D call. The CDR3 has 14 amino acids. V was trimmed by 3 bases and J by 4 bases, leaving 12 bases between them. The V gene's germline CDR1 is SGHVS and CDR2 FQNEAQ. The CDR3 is CASSFVASGETQYF. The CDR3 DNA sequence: TGTGCCAGCAGCTTTGTTGCGTCCGGAGAGACCCAGTACTTC. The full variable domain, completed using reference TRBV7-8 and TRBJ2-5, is GAGVSQSPRYKVAKRGQDVALRCDPISGHVSLFWYQQALGQGPEFLTYFQNEAQLDKSGLPSDRFFAERPEGSVSTLKIQRTQQEDSAVYLCASSFVASGETQYFGPGTRLLVL.